This TCR beta chain was identified during a study of T cells in Graves' hyperthyroidism and ophthalmopathy. Subjects with ophthalmopathy showed a Clinical Activity Score no lower than 3, a NOSPECS grade no lower than 4, and a duration shorter than 3 months. The CDR3 contains 15 residues. Deletions cut 4 bases from V and 2 bases from J, with 13 bases between. Germline values: CDR1 SGHNT, CDR2 YYREEE (reference sequence). This clonotype turned up a few times. Amplification yielded TCR beta CDR3 regions, with RNA transcripts as the source. A set of HTBI primers served as the primers for a first-round RT-PCR of the TCR CDR3. Via MiXCR, TCRdb re-called the multiplex PCR reads, giving one row per CDR3 protein. This sample carries around 620,000 distinct CDR3 sequences, 13% to 15% of them seen once, and the ten largest clones take roughly 7.7%.

This chain uses TRBV5-4 with TRBJ1-3, with D tentatively TRBD1 (5 bases). This clonotype was sampled from a woman aged 18-30 years with Graves' ophthalmopathy. The sequenced material came from blood. The CDR3 region is CASSPGPLAGNTIYF. DNA of the CDR3: TGTGCCAGCAGCCCGGGACCGCTCGCTGGAAACACCATATATTTT.